The 18 T cell receptor beta chains below come from one sample, sequenced in a study of T cell repertoires in cytomegalovirus infection. TCRdb recomputed calls from the reads with MiXCR, one row per CDR3 protein. In the table there are a few hundred thousand distinct CDR3 sequences, about 28% of which are singletons. The antigens of these receptors remain unknown. Specimen: cultured PBMCs, collected from culture after CMV antigen stimulation. The receptor set was obtained from a human donor in good health (CMV status not recorded). Some clones in this sample may be carry-over from other donors' samples.

This clonotype was observed a few times. This chain links TRBV7-2 with TRBJ2-2; D not resolved. The CDR3 runs 13 residues. The germline gives CDR1 SGHTA, CDR2 FQGNSA. Trimming removed 5 bases at V and 7 bases at J, with 11 bases between. This CDR3 is CASSPLDDGELFF. In nucleotides, the CDR3 is TGTGCCAGCAGCCCTCTAGATGACGGGGAGCTGTTTTTT.

This clonotype was seen at least ten times. V gene TRBV7-8 combines with J gene TRBJ2-6; 9 bases map to TRBD1. CDR1 and CDR2 from the germline V gene are SGHVS and FQNEAQ. This CDR3 comprises 19 residues. Losses at the gene ends were 3 bases for V and 2 bases for J; bases not matched to a gene: 11. The DNA for the CDR3 is TGTGCCAGCAGCTTTCTGACAGGGGGAGGCTCCGCTGGGGCCAACGTCCTGACTTTC. Residues: CASSFLTGGGSAGANVLTF. Looking up the rest from reference TRBV7-8 and TRBJ2-6 gives the full variable domain: GAGVSQSPRYKVAKRGQDVALRCDPISGHVSLFWYQQALGQGPEFLTYFQNEAQLDKSGLPSDRFFAERPEGSVSTLKIQRTQQEDSAVYLCASSFLTGGGSAGANVLTFGAGSRLTVL.

This clonotype was counted many times. V and J are TRBV7-2 and TRBJ2-3; 12 bases map to TRBD2. The trim removed 4 bases at V and 2 bases at J, leaving 7 bases unmatched. This CDR3 has 17 residues. The germline V gene has CDR1 SGHTA and CDR2 FQGNSA. In DNA, the CDR3 is TGTGCCAGCAGCTCGCGACGGACTAGCGGGAACACAGATACGCAGTATTTT. This gives the protein CASSSRRTSGNTDTQYF.

This clonotype was seen only a few times. V is TRBV6-1 and J is TRBJ1-2; TRBD1 aligns across 7 bases. The germline gives CDR1 MNHNS, CDR2 SASEGT. V lost 1 base to trimming and J lost 2 bases; unmatched junction nucleotides: 10. The CDR3 covers 17 residues. The CDR3 DNA is TGTGCCAGCAGTGAAGACAGGGGACGCCTCCGCAACTATGGCTACACCTTC. Protein sequence: CASSEDRGRLRNYGYTF.

The chain is built from TRBV12-3 or TRBV12-4 and TRBJ1-1, with a tentative D call TRBD1 (5 bases). The V and J ends lost 6 bases and 5 bases respectively, with 28 bases between them. The CDR3 has 18 amino acids. The CDR3 here is CASRRYNPGRQIRTEAFF. In nucleotides, the CDR3 is TGTGCCAGCAGACGCTATAACCCGGGACGTCAAATTAGGACTGAAGCTTTCTTT.

This clonotype was counted ten times or more. The chain combines TRBV7-9 with TRBJ2-1, with 9 bases aligning to TRBD2. The CDR3 consists of 14 residues. Germline values: CDR1 SEHNR, CDR2 FQNEAQ (reference sequence). With V trimmed by 5 bases and J by 5 bases, 4 bases remained unmatched. CDR3 amino acids: CASSRRLADNEQFF. DNA of the CDR3: TGTGCCAGCAGCCGACGACTAGCGGACAATGAGCAGTTCTTC.

This clonotype was seen ten or more times. A read error may explain this, as a much larger clone is one base away. The J gene is TRBJ2-7, the V gene TRBV2; 7 bases are a match to TRBD1. The V and J ends lost 3 bases and 0 bases, in that order; junction bases with no gene match: 2. CDR3 length equals 14 residues. CDR1 and CDR2 from the germline V gene are SNHLY and FYNNEI. DNA for the CDR3: TGTGCCAGCAGTGACAGGGGGAGCTCCTACGAGCAGTACTTC. The encoded protein is CASSDRGSSYEQYF.

This clonotype was found a few times. The chain uses TRBV12-3 or TRBV12-4 and TRBJ2-7; no clear D gene. This CDR3 has 15 residues. Trimming pared 0 bases from V and 0 bases from J, leaving 9 bases between. CDR3 sequence reads: CASSLASRSSYEQYF. CDR3 nucleotide sequence: TGTGCCAGCAGTTTAGCGTCACGAAGCTCCTACGAGCAGTACTTC.

The table lists this clonotype with a few counts. This chain uses TRBV20-1 with TRBJ2-3; no definite D call. This CDR3 spans 13 amino acids. CDR1 DFQATT and CDR2 SNEGSKA come from the germline V gene (reference sequence). The CDR3 DNA is TGCAGCCAATCCGACTGGGCGACAGATACGCAGTATTTT. Protein sequence: CSQSDWATDTQYF.

V gene TRBV5-4 combines with J gene TRBJ1-3; TRBD1 is a possible D gene (5 bases). V shed 3 bases and J shed 0 bases, with 10 bases lying between them. The CDR3 loop spans 15 amino acids. CDR1 is SGHNT and CDR2 is YYREEE in the germline V gene (reference sequence). CDR3 region: CASSSDRLSGNTIYF. CDR3 nucleotides: TGTGCCAGCAGCTCTGACAGACTCTCTGGAAACACCATATATTTT.

There are many counts of this clonotype. The CDR3 is CATQLAGRYEQYF. CDR3 DNA: TGTGCCACCCAACTAGCGGGGAGATACGAGCAGTACTTC. This rearrangement joins TRBV25-1 to TRBJ2-7; 10 nucleotides agree with TRBD2. The CDR3 contains 13 residues. CDR1 is MGHDK and CDR2 is SYGVNS in the germline V gene. With V trimmed by 10 bases and J by 4 bases, 7 bases remained unmatched.

This clonotype appeared a few times. V gene TRBV19 combines with J gene TRBJ2-5; D remains unclear. The CDR3 runs to 15 residues. V was cut by 4 bases and J by 5 bases, with 17 bases left in between. CDR1 is LNHDA, CDR2 SQIVND, per germline (reference sequence). The CDR3 DNA reads TGTGCCAGTAGTAGCCCGCAGGCCATAGTGGAGACCCAGTACTTC. Amino acids: CASSSPQAIVETQYF.

This clonotype was seen ten or more times. The chain couples TRBV7-8 to TRBJ2-1; 13 positions agree with TRBD2. V lost 1 base to trimming and J lost 4 bases; unmatched junction nucleotides: 1. This CDR3 is 16 amino acids long. Germline values: CDR1 SGHVS, CDR2 FQNEAQ. For the CDR3, the DNA is TGTGCCAGCAGCTTAGGACTAGCGGGAGGTTACAATGAGCAGTTCTTC. This gives the protein CASSLGLAGGYNEQFF.

This sequence joins TRBV12-3 or TRBV12-4 and TRBJ2-7; no clear D gene. Trimming cost V 6 bases and J 1 base, with 13 bases left between them. CDR3 size: 14 residues. DNA for the CDR3: TGTGCCAGCAGCCACCATGGAGTTTCCTACGAGCAGTACTTC. Encoded protein: CASSHHGVSYEQYF.

The chain links TRBV12-5 to TRBJ1-5; no clear D. CDR1 and CDR2 (germline): LGHNT, FRNRAP. The CDR3 loop spans 16 amino acids. V shed 5 bases and J shed 4 bases, with 18 bases lying between them. The CDR3 loop reads CASGTYDTGSNQPQHF. The CDR3 region has the DNA TGTGCTAGTGGTACTTACGACACGGGTTCGAATCAGCCCCAGCATTTT.

This clonotype was seen at least ten times. The gene calls are TRBV7-2 and TRBJ2-4, with 8 bases that match TRBD2. Germline CDR1 SGHTA, CDR2 FQGNSA. Trimming at V came to 3 bases and at J to 6 bases, leaving 13 bases not matched to a gene. The CDR3 has 17 residues. Here the CDR3 reads CASSFLAGGGRSNIQYF. The CDR3 nucleotides are TGTGCCAGCAGCTTCCTCGCGGGGGGCGGGAGATCAAACATTCAGTACTTC.

V usage is TRBV6-2 or TRBV6-3 and J usage is TRBJ2-2, with TRBD2 matching over 11 bases. The CDR3 extends over 18 amino acids. In germline, CDR1 is MNHEY, CDR2 SVGEGT. The J segment lost 0 bases and the V segment lost 7 bases, leaving 10 bases of the junction unmatched. This CDR3 reads CASTKRLAGGPNTGELFF. The CDR3 coding sequence is TGTGCCAGCACCAAGAGGCTAGCGGGGGGCCCGAACACCGGGGAGCTGTTTTTT.

The J gene is TRBJ2-1, the V gene TRBV20-1; the D gene could be TRBD1 or TRBD2 (7 bases each). The CDR3 is 16 residues long. The germline V gene encodes CDR1 DFQATT and CDR2 SNEGSKA (reference sequence). V lost 4 bases, J lost 1 base, and 17 bases lay in between. CDR3 DNA: TGCAGTGCTATTAGTTTCCAGGGGGGGTCCTACAATGAGCAGTTCTTC. Its translation: CSAISFQGGSYNEQFF.